Given below is one T cell receptor beta chain in context. Repertoires were generated with immunoSEQ multiplex PCR, while TCRdb's copy carries only in-frame clones and drops some. The table lists approximately 210,000 clones, about 90% of them singletons. This record comes from a study of control samples from healthy donors and cancer patients. Trimming left V 0 bases short and J 4 bases short, with 8 bases between. The CDR3 is made up of 14 amino acids. The V gene's germline CDR1 is SGHDT and CDR2 YYEEEE. This clonotype was sampled from a man younger than 45 in good health. The sample consisted of blood. V is TRBV5-6 and J is TRBJ1-3, with D maybe TRBD1 (5 bases). CDR3 DNA: TGTGCCAGCAGCTTGGTGACAGACGGAAACACCATATATTTT. Encoded protein: CASSLVTDGNTIYF.